The rows below give T cell receptor beta chains drawn from one sample of a study of T cell repertoires in cytomegalovirus infection. Antigens of these TCRs are unknown. TCRdb reanalysed the reads using MiXCR and keeps one entry per CDR3 protein. The data hold some 900,000 distinct CDR3 sequences, with 30% to 35% observed a single time. This specimen consisted of cultured CD8+ T cells from PBMCs, obtained from culture after CMV antigen stimulation. These receptors were obtained from a human donor in good health (CMV status not recorded). Some clones in this sample may be carry-over from other donors' samples. Each CDR3 is given with its conserved first and last residue. Fields, in order: clone size, V gene, J gene, D gene, CDR3 DNA, CDR3 protein. D genes are given only for firm matches. Size is omitted from some rows. Given values are once, few, many or a class for expanded clones.

abundance: few
v_gene: TRBV28
j_gene: TRBJ1-2
d_gene: NA
CDR3nt: TGTGCCAGCAGTATCGGAAGGTGGGCCAACTATGGCTACACCTTC
CDR3aa: CASSIGRWANYGYTF

abundance: few
v_gene: TRBV15
j_gene: TRBJ2-7
d_gene: TRBD1
CDR3nt: TGTGCCACCAGCCCGGGACAGGGGGAATATGAGCAGTACTTC
CDR3aa: CATSPGQGEYEQYF

abundance: NA
v_gene: TRBV6-1
j_gene: TRBJ2-3
d_gene: NA
CDR3nt: TGTGCCAGCAGTCCATACTGGGGACGTACAGATACGCAGTATTTT
CDR3aa: CASSPYWGRTDTQYF

abundance: few
v_gene: TRBV5-5
j_gene: TRBJ1-6
d_gene: NA
CDR3nt: TGTGCCAGCAGCCCTGAACCGGACAGAATTTATTCACCCCTCCACTTT
CDR3aa: CASSPEPDRIYSPLHF

abundance: NA
v_gene: TRBV6-5
j_gene: TRBJ2-5
d_gene: NA
CDR3nt: TGTGCCAGCAGTTTTGGACCTAGCCTTGAGACCCAGTACTTC
CDR3aa: CASSFGPSLETQYF

abundance: few
v_gene: TRBV19
j_gene: TRBJ1-1
d_gene: NA
CDR3nt: TGTGCCAGTAGTTTCTTCGGGTCCCGGAACACTGAAGCTTTCTTT
CDR3aa: CASSFFGSRNTEAFF

abundance: NA
v_gene: TRBV12-3/TRBV12-4
j_gene: TRBJ2-2
d_gene: NA
CDR3nt: TGTGCCAGCAGTTTCTCACGGGCCGGGGAGCTGTTTTTT
CDR3aa: CASSFSRAGELFF

abundance: NA
v_gene: TRBV15
j_gene: TRBJ2-7
d_gene: NA
CDR3nt: TGTGCCACCAGCTCTCAGGGCCTCTCCTACGAGCAGTACTTC
CDR3aa: CATSSQGLSYEQYF

abundance: NA
v_gene: TRBV6-6
j_gene: TRBJ1-2
d_gene: TRBD1
CDR3nt: TGTGCCAGCAGTTACGGGACAGAGGATGGCTACACCTTC
CDR3aa: CASSYGTEDGYTF

abundance: many
v_gene: TRBV7-9
j_gene: TRBJ2-3
d_gene: TRBD1
CDR3nt: TGTGCCAGCAGCTTCCGGGACAGGGGCACAGATACGCAGTATTTT
CDR3aa: CASSFRDRGTDTQYF

abundance: few
v_gene: TRBV19
j_gene: TRBJ2-3
d_gene: TRBD2
CDR3nt: TGTGCCAGTAGTATTACTACTAGCGGGGGGGCCAGCGCAGATACGCAGTATTTT
CDR3aa: CASSITTSGGASADTQYF

abundance: many
v_gene: TRBV7-6
j_gene: TRBJ2-1
d_gene: TRBD2
CDR3nt: TGTGCCAGCAGCGGGGGGACTAGCGGATTCGACAATGAGCAGTTCTTC
CDR3aa: CASSGGTSGFDNEQFF

abundance: few
v_gene: TRBV28
j_gene: TRBJ2-1
d_gene: NA
CDR3nt: TGTGCCAGCAGTTCCTACCGGGACACCGACAATGAGCAGTTCTTC
CDR3aa: CASSSYRDTDNEQFF

abundance: NA
v_gene: TRBV6-1
j_gene: TRBJ1-4
d_gene: NA
CDR3nt: TGTGCCAGCGGTGACCATAATGAAAAACTGTTTTTT
CDR3aa: CASGDHNEKLFF

abundance: many
v_gene: TRBV7-2
j_gene: TRBJ1-5
d_gene: NA
CDR3nt: TGTGCCAGCAGCTTAAGGGGTTGGGGTCAGCCCCAGCATTTT
CDR3aa: CASSLRGWGQPQHF

abundance: NA
v_gene: TRBV12-5
j_gene: TRBJ1-1
d_gene: TRBD1
CDR3nt: TGTGCTAGTGCTATTGACAGGGATGAGAACACTGAAGCTTTCTTT
CDR3aa: CASAIDRDENTEAFF

abundance: NA
v_gene: TRBV6-5
j_gene: TRBJ1-4
d_gene: TRBD1
CDR3nt: TGTGCCAGCAGGGTACACAGGGGGTCTAATGAAAAACTGTTTTTT
CDR3aa: CASRVHRGSNEKLFF

abundance: NA
v_gene: TRBV29-1
j_gene: TRBJ2-7
d_gene: NA
CDR3nt: TGCAGCGTTTACTTGACGGGAAGTTACGAGCAGTACTTC
CDR3aa: CSVYLTGSYEQYF

abundance: NA
v_gene: TRBV7-9
j_gene: TRBJ2-2
d_gene: NA
CDR3nt: TGTGCCAGCACCCCGGGGGAGCTGTTTTTT
CDR3aa: CASTPGELFF

abundance: once
v_gene: TRBV27
j_gene: TRBJ1-4
d_gene: NA
CDR3nt: TGTGCCAGCGGAAAAAGACAGGACCTTAATGAAAAACTGTTTTTT
CDR3aa: CASGKRQDLNEKLFF

abundance: NA
v_gene: TRBV27
j_gene: TRBJ1-2
d_gene: NA
CDR3nt: TGTGCCAGCAGTTTAATGCCGTCTGGGGGTAACTATGGCTACACCTTC
CDR3aa: CASSLMPSGGNYGYTF

abundance: NA
v_gene: TRBV6-1
j_gene: TRBJ2-3
d_gene: TRBD2
CDR3nt: TGTGCCAGCAGTGACCTCGGCGGGGGGGCCACAGATACGCAGTATTTT
CDR3aa: CASSDLGGGATDTQYF

abundance: NA
v_gene: TRBV2
j_gene: TRBJ2-7
d_gene: NA
CDR3nt: TGTGCCAGCAGTTCGACTAGAACTGGTGAGCAGTACTTC
CDR3aa: CASSSTRTGEQYF

abundance: NA
v_gene: TRBV6-6
j_gene: TRBJ1-4
d_gene: TRBD1
CDR3nt: TGTGCCAGCAGTGTACGGGACAGGGATTATACAACTAATGAAAAACTGTTTTTT
CDR3aa: CASSVRDRDYTTNEKLFF

abundance: few
v_gene: TRBV27
j_gene: TRBJ2-3
d_gene: NA
CDR3nt: TGTGCCAGCAGTCTTCTAGCGAAAGATACGCAGTATTTT
CDR3aa: CASSLLAKDTQYF

abundance: few
v_gene: TRBV13
j_gene: TRBJ2-1
d_gene: TRBD1
CDR3nt: TGTGCCAGCAGCACTCGGACAGGGGTGGGTTACAATGAGCAGTTCTTC
CDR3aa: CASSTRTGVGYNEQFF

abundance: NA
v_gene: TRBV7-3
j_gene: TRBJ2-3
d_gene: TRBD1
CDR3nt: TGTGCCAGCAGCCACACAGGGGTTAGCGGCACAGATACGCAGTATTTT
CDR3aa: CASSHTGVSGTDTQYF

abundance: NA
v_gene: TRBV4-1
j_gene: TRBJ1-2
d_gene: TRBD1
CDR3nt: TGCGCCAGCAGCCAAGATAGAGGGACAGGGACGAGGCATGGCTACACCTTC
CDR3aa: CASSQDRGTGTRHGYTF

abundance: many
v_gene: TRBV7-4
j_gene: TRBJ2-5
d_gene: TRBD2
CDR3nt: TGTGCCAGCAGCTTAATTCCGGGAGGAAAAGAGACCCAGTACTTC
CDR3aa: CASSLIPGGKETQYF

abundance: NA
v_gene: TRBV15
j_gene: TRBJ1-2
d_gene: NA
CDR3nt: TGTGCCACCAGCCAAATCGGACGGAGGTATGGCTACACCTTC
CDR3aa: CATSQIGRRYGYTF

abundance: few
v_gene: TRBV6-6
j_gene: TRBJ1-5
d_gene: NA
CDR3nt: TGTGCCAGCAGTGACGGAAGGGTTAGCAATCAGCCCCAGCATTTT
CDR3aa: CASSDGRVSNQPQHF

abundance: few
v_gene: TRBV7-9
j_gene: TRBJ2-3
d_gene: NA
CDR3nt: TGTGCCAGCAGCACGATCGGGGTCGGGATCGAGACAGATACGCAGTATTTT
CDR3aa: CASSTIGVGIETDTQYF

abundance: NA
v_gene: TRBV7-8
j_gene: TRBJ2-7
d_gene: NA
CDR3nt: TGTGCCAGCAGCCCATGGGCAGAGTCCTACGAGCAGTACTTC
CDR3aa: CASSPWAESYEQYF

abundance: NA
v_gene: TRBV20-1
j_gene: TRBJ2-1
d_gene: TRBD2
CDR3nt: TGCAGTGCGGAGACCTTACGAGGAGAACTAGCGAACTACAATGAGCAGTTCTTC
CDR3aa: CSAETLRGELANYNEQFF

abundance: NA
v_gene: TRBV6-1
j_gene: TRBJ2-1
d_gene: TRBD2
CDR3nt: TGTGCCAGCAGTTACCCTACTAGCGGGGGGGCAGGAGGGGATGAGCAGTTCTTC
CDR3aa: CASSYPTSGGAGGDEQFF

abundance: few
v_gene: TRBV11-2
j_gene: TRBJ2-1
d_gene: TRBD2
CDR3nt: TGTGCCAGCAGCTTAGTCAAGGGCGGGAGGCAGCAGTTCTTC
CDR3aa: CASSLVKGGRQQFF

abundance: few
v_gene: TRBV6-2/TRBV6-3
j_gene: TRBJ1-2
d_gene: NA
CDR3nt: TGTGCCAGCAGTTATAGCTCTTGGACCACTAACTATGGCTACACCTTC
CDR3aa: CASSYSSWTTNYGYTF

abundance: NA
v_gene: TRBV25-1
j_gene: TRBJ1-1
d_gene: NA
CDR3nt: TGTGCCAGCAGTGAATTATTGGGGTTGGACACTGAAGCTTTCTTT
CDR3aa: CASSELLGLDTEAFF

abundance: NA
v_gene: TRBV6-1
j_gene: TRBJ1-5
d_gene: NA
CDR3nt: TGTGCCAGCAGTGAAGGACCTTATAGCAATCAGCCCCAGCATTTT
CDR3aa: CASSEGPYSNQPQHF

abundance: NA
v_gene: TRBV29-1
j_gene: TRBJ1-5
d_gene: TRBD1
CDR3nt: TGCAGCGTAGCCACAGGGGTGGCCCAGCATTTT
CDR3aa: CSVATGVAQHF

abundance: few
v_gene: TRBV4-1
j_gene: TRBJ1-2
d_gene: NA
CDR3nt: TGCGCCAGCAGCCAAGATTACGGGCAGCGGAACTATGGCTACACCTTC
CDR3aa: CASSQDYGQRNYGYTF

abundance: few
v_gene: TRBV7-6
j_gene: TRBJ2-1
d_gene: TRBD2
CDR3nt: TGTGCCAGCAGCTTAGCGGTGGGCGGGGGGCGGCATGAGCAGTTCTTC
CDR3aa: CASSLAVGGGRHEQFF